This entry lists 20 T cell receptor beta chains sequenced from one sample in a study of blood T cells in healthy people across ages. Primed by a sample-barcoded 5' primer and a J-beta primer mix, a second PCR proceeded for roughly 7 to 12 cycles. TCRdb itself ran the 5' RACE reads through MiXCR, one entry per CDR3 protein. The table records roughly 1,700,000 distinct CDR3 sequences, over 25% of them present only once. Material for sequencing was blood. These receptors came from a young woman in good health.

This clonotype was counted many times. The chain recombines TRBV7-2 with TRBJ2-7, with D possibly being TRBD1 or TRBD2 (6 bases each). With 5 bases removed from V and 6 bases from J, the gap between germline ends came to 17 bases. Germline-derived CDR1 and CDR2 are SGHTA and FQGNSA. This CDR3 is 14 amino acids long. In DNA, the CDR3 is TGTGCCAGCAGCCCCCAGGGGCGGGGAGCCGAGCAGTACTTC. Residues: CASSPQGRGAEQYF.

The rearrangement joins TRBV7-3 to TRBJ2-1, with a tentative D call TRBD2 (5 bases). V lost 3 bases, J lost 0 bases, and 18 bases lay in between. The CDR3 covers 18 residues. The germline CDR1 and CDR2 sequences are SGHTA and FQGTGA. The CDR3 DNA reads as TGTGCCAGCAGCTTCCAAAGGGATAGCGTAAGCTCCTACAATGAGCAGTTCTTC. Amino acid sequence: CASSFQRDSVSSYNEQFF. Looking up the rest from reference TRBV7-3 and TRBJ2-1 gives the full variable domain: GAGVSQTPSNKVTEKGKYVELRCDPISGHTALYWYRQSLGQGPEFLIYFQGTGAADDSGLPNDRFFAVRPEGSVSTLKIQRTERGDSAVYLCASSFQRDSVSSYNEQFFGPGTRLTVL.

The J gene is TRBJ2-1, the V gene TRBV9; no clear D. Trimming pared 0 bases from V and 5 bases from J, leaving 9 bases between. This CDR3 region has 14 residues. Germline CDR1 reads SGDLS; CDR2 reads YYNGEE. The CDR3 loop is CASSVGRTHNEQFF. The DNA of the CDR3 is TGTGCCAGCAGCGTAGGGCGCACCCACAATGAGCAGTTCTTC. The full variable domain, rest sourced from reference TRBV9 and TRBJ2-1, is DSGVTQTPKHLITATGQRVTLRCSPRSGDLSVYWYQQSLDQGLQFLIQYYNGEERAKGNILERFSAQQFPDLHSELNLSSLELGDSALYFCASSVGRTHNEQFFGPGTRLTVL.

The chain joins TRBV12-5 to TRBJ2-3; no firm D call. The germline V gene has CDR1 LGHNT and CDR2 FRNRAP. The CDR3 loop spans 16 amino acids. The V and J ends lost 0 bases and 0 bases respectively, with 10 bases between them. In nucleotides, the CDR3 is TGTGCTAGTGGTTTGGTACTAAGGAGTAGCACAGATACGCAGTATTTT. Translation: CASGLVLRSSTDTQYF.

This clonotype was seen a handful of times. V is TRBV19 and J is TRBJ1-2; D ambiguous. With 8 bases removed from V and 8 bases from J, the gap between germline ends came to 15 bases. CDR3 length: 12 amino acids. Germline lookup yields CDR1 LNHDA and CDR2 SQIVND (reference sequence). CDR3 in amino acids: CASAQIEGGYTF. As DNA, the CDR3 is TGTGCCAGTGCTCAGATTGAGGGAGGCTACACCTTC.

The rearrangement joins TRBV4-1 to TRBJ2-1; TRBD1 agrees at 12 bases. V lost 3 bases, J lost 4 bases, and 4 bases stayed unmatched. Germline-derived CDR1 and CDR2 are MGHRA and YSYEKL. The CDR3 covers 16 residues. CDR3 loop: CASSHLGQGAYNEQFF. The CDR3 DNA reads as TGCGCCAGCAGCCACCTGGGACAGGGGGCTTACAATGAGCAGTTCTTC.

V and J are TRBV20-1 and TRBJ2-7, with 12 nucleotides matching TRBD2. The J call may be incorrect, as the DNA end agrees better with TRBJ2-5. Germline-derived CDR1 and CDR2 are DFQATT and SNEGSKA (reference sequence). The CDR3 consists of 16 residues. The CDR3 loop is CSARASGRAGVETQYF. CDR3 DNA: TGCAGTGCTAGGGCTAGCGGGAGGGCCGGAGTTGAGACCCAGTACTTC.

This chain links TRBV5-1 with TRBJ2-1; 9 nucleotides agree with TRBD2. The CDR3 sequence is 15 residues long. Losses at the gene ends were 5 bases for V and 5 bases for J; bases not matched to a gene: 8. CDR1 is SGHRS and CDR2 is YFSETQ in the germline V gene. In DNA, the CDR3 is TGCGCCAGCAGTTCGACTAGCGGTTTCAACAATGAGCAGTTCTTC. It yields the protein CASSSTSGFNNEQFF.

The chain couples TRBV5-1 to TRBJ1-2; no definite D call. Trimming took off 1 base at V and 5 bases at J, with 15 bases between the two ends. CDR3 length: 15 amino acids. Germline loops: CDR1 SGHRS, CDR2 YFSETQ. CDR3 sequence (DNA): TGCGCCAGCAGCTTGTACGGGGAGGTAGAGTATGGCTACACCTTC. This sequence encodes CASSLYGEVEYGYTF.

This clonotype was counted only a few times. The chain recombines TRBV27 with TRBJ2-3, with D possibly being TRBD1 or TRBD2 (5 bases each). V lost 3 bases, J lost 2 bases, and 12 bases lay in between. The CDR3 has 15 residues. Germline V gene lookup returns CDR1 MNHEY and CDR2 SMNVEV (reference sequence). The CDR3 loop is CASSFGARDTDTQYF. The CDR3 DNA follows: TGTGCCAGCAGTTTTGGGGCGAGGGACACAGATACGCAGTATTTT.

This clonotype was seen more than once but under ten times. The CDR3 here is CASSEWQQGPTGELFF. CDR3 DNA sequence: TGTGCCAGCAGTGAATGGCAACAGGGCCCCACCGGGGAGCTGTTTTTT. The genes are TRBV25-1 and TRBJ2-2, with a possible D match to TRBD1 (6 bases). Germline lookup yields CDR1 MGHDK and CDR2 SYGVNS. CDR3 size: 16 residues. V lost 1 base and J 4 bases, leaving 13 bases between the germline ends.

The rearrangement links TRBV15 to TRBJ2-7; D is undetermined. This CDR3 has 13 amino acids. CDR1 is LNHNV, CDR2 YYDKDF, per germline (reference sequence). V lost 6 bases to trimming and J lost 2 bases, with 11 bases between them. The CDR3 protein is CATRMPSTYEQYF. The CDR3, as DNA: TGTGCCACCAGGATGCCGTCTACCTACGAGCAGTACTTC.

This clonotype appeared many times. The chain has TRBV29-1 and TRBJ2-3; D unclear. This CDR3 has 13 amino acids. V gave up 1 base and J gave up 2 bases, with 7 bases separating them. From germline, CDR1 is SQVTM and CDR2 ANQGSEA. CDR3 residues: CSVEGGFTDTQYF. CDR3 coding DNA: TGCAGCGTTGAAGGCGGATTCACAGATACGCAGTATTTT.

The rearrangement uses TRBV18 and TRBJ1-5; 7 nucleotides align to TRBD1. This CDR3 is 16 amino acids long. Germline-derived CDR1 and CDR2 are KGHSH and LQKENI. With 3 bases clipped from V and 7 bases from J, the junction kept 12 bases outside the gene matches. CDR3 sequence: CASSPNSWTGGQPQHF. CDR3 nucleotide sequence: TGTGCCAGCTCACCCAACTCTTGGACAGGAGGGCAGCCCCAGCATTTT.

This clonotype appeared many times. The CDR3 here is CAISRGLSYEQYF. CDR3 nucleotides: TGTGCCATCAGCAGGGGGTTGTCCTACGAGCAGTACTTC. J is TRBJ2-7 and V is TRBV10-3, with 7 bases aligning to TRBD1. CDR1 and CDR2 (germline): ENHRY, SYGVKD. The CDR3 totals 13 residues. V shed 6 bases and J 1 base; nucleotides not matched to a gene: 3.

The chain combines TRBV20-1 with TRBJ2-7, with D unclear. The CDR3 has 13 residues. CDR1 is DFQATT and CDR2 is SNEGSKA in the germline V gene (reference sequence). Trimming took off 0 bases at V and 2 bases at J, with 8 bases between the two ends. The CDR3 DNA is TGCAGTGCTAGAGACACAACGACCTACGAGCAGTACTTC. Protein: CSARDTTTYEQYF.

This clonotype was counted only a few times. This chain connects TRBV7-9 to TRBJ2-2; no definite D call. Trimming took off 2 bases at V and 4 bases at J, with 5 bases between the two ends. Germline values: CDR1 SEHNR, CDR2 FQNEAQ (reference sequence). CDR3 length: 13 residues. CDR3 amino acids: CASSLFSTGELFF. CDR3 nucleotide sequence: TGTGCCAGCAGCTTATTCTCCACCGGGGAGCTGTTTTTT. The full variable domain, its missing parts supplied by reference TRBV7-9 and TRBJ2-2, is DTGVSQNPRHKITKRGQNVTFRCDPISEHNRLYWYRQTLGQGPEFLTYFQNEAQLEKSRLLSDRFSAERPKGSFSTLEIQRTEQGDSAMYLCASSLFSTGELFFGEGSRLTVL.

This chain joins TRBV2 and TRBJ1-6; possibly TRBD1 for D (6 bases). This CDR3 is 13 amino acids long. Trimming took off 1 base at V and 9 bases at J, with 7 bases between the two ends. The germline gives CDR1 SNHLY, CDR2 FYNNEI. In nucleotides, the CDR3 is TGTGCCAGCAGTGAAGAGGACAGTTCACCCCTCCACTTT. It codes for CASSEEDSSPLHF. Drawing the rest from reference TRBV2 and TRBJ1-6, the complete variable domain is EPEVTQTPSHQVTQMGQEVILRCVPISNHLYFYWYRQILGQKVEFLVSFYNNEISEKSEIFDDQFSVERPDGSNFTLKIRSTKLEDSAMYFCASSEEDSSPLHFGNGTRLTVT.

This clonotype was counted a few times. The chain couples TRBV5-1 to TRBJ1-4, with 11 bases lining up with TRBD1. Trimming removed 4 bases from V and 7 bases from J; junction bases left unmatched: 9. Germline assignment: CDR1 SGHRS and CDR2 YFSETQ. The CDR3 has 16 residues. The CDR3 DNA reads as TGCGCCAGCAGCCCCCCGACCGGGACAGGGGGTGAAAAACTGTTTTTT. Amino acid sequence: CASSPPTGTGGEKLFF. The complete variable domain, with remaining parts taken from reference TRBV5-1 and TRBJ1-4, reads KAGVTQTPRYLIKTRGQQVTLSCSPISGHRSVSWYQQTPGQGLQFLFEYFSETQRNKGNFPGRFSGRQFSNSRSEMNVSTLELGDSALYLCASSPPTGTGGEKLFFGSGTQLSVL.

This clonotype was detected many times. This rearrangement joins TRBV11-2 to TRBJ1-2, with D possibly being TRBD1 (5 bases). Per germline, CDR1 SGHAT and CDR2 FQNNGV. V gave up 5 bases and J gave up 3 bases, with 16 bases separating them. This CDR3 region has 15 residues. In nucleotides, the CDR3 is TGTGCCAGCAGCGGATCTGCAGCCAGGGACTATGGCTACACCTTC. As protein: CASSGSAARDYGYTF.